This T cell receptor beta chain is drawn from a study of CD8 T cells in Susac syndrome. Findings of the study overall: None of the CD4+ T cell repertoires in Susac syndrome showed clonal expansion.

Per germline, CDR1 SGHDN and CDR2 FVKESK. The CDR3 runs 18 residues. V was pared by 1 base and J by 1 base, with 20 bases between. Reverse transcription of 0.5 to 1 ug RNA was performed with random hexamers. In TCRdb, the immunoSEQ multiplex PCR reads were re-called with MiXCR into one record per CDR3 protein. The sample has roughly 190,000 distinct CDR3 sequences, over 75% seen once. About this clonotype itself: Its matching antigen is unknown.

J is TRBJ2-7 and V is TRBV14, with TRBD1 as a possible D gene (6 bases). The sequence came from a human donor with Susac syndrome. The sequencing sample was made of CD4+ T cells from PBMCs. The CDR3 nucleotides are TGTGCCAGCAGCCAAGTGGCGTTAAGCATGACAGGATCCTACGAGCAGTACTTC. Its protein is CASSQVALSMTGSYEQYF.